Shown below are 21 T cell receptor beta chains from a single sample sequenced in a study of a mutant IDH1 vaccine in newly diagnosed glioma. These receptors have no known antigen. Time point given: week 23, last vaccination. A 20-mer mutant IDH1 peptide at 300 ug was injected subcutaneously with topical imiquimod. The repertoire was sequenced with immunoSEQ multiplex PCR; TCRdb's copy has only in-frame clones and lacks some. This sample has tens of thousands of clones, with around 79% found just once. The specimen was PBMCs, collected from a glioma patient whose treatment included an IDH1 peptide vaccine. The receptor source for this set is a woman aged 35 to 49 with glioma. Some clones in this sample may be carry-over from other donors' samples.

The chain joins TRBV29-1 to TRBJ1-1; 9 bases are a match to TRBD1. Germline assignment: CDR1 SQVTM and CDR2 ANQGSEA. Trimming removed 6 bases from V and 3 bases from J; junction bases left unmatched: 5. There are 13 residues in the CDR3. The CDR3 protein is CSVGTGWDTEAFF. DNA for the CDR3: TGCAGCGTGGGGACAGGGTGGGACACTGAAGCTTTCTTT.

The chain carries TRBV7-9 and TRBJ2-7; no clear D. The germline V and J ends were trimmed by 5 bases and 5 bases, with 16 bases remaining between them. This CDR3 is built from 14 residues. Germline V gene lookup returns CDR1 SEHNR and CDR2 FQNEAQ (reference sequence). The CDR3 coding sequence is TGTGCCAGCAGCCCTTCCCTCCGTTTCAACGAGCAGTACTTC. This translates into CASSPSLRFNEQYF.

The V gene is TRBV27, the J gene TRBJ2-3, with D unclear. This CDR3 contains 14 residues. V was trimmed by 10 bases and J by 1 base, leaving 15 bases between them. Germline CDR1 is MNHEY and CDR2 is SMNVEV (reference sequence). CDR3 residues: CATSRRPGTDTQYF. CDR3 DNA: TGTGCCACCTCGAGACGGCCCGGCACAGATACGCAGTATTTT.

V and J are TRBV4-3 and TRBJ2-1; D unclear. Deletions cut 0 bases from V and 7 bases from J, with 7 bases between. Germline lookup yields CDR1 LGHNA and CDR2 YSLEER. The CDR3 is 13 residues long. The CDR3 protein is CASSQEGWNEQFF. The CDR3 DNA is TGCGCCAGCAGCCAAGAGGGGTGGAATGAGCAGTTCTTC.

As concerns this clone: Compared with germline, one end of the junction differs, possibly owing to a read error. V usage is TRBV30 and J usage is TRBJ2-6; D tentatively fits TRBD1 or TRBD2 (5 bases each). Per germline, CDR1 GTSNPN and CDR2 SVGIG (reference sequence). CDR3 length: 16 amino acids. CDR3 coding DNA: TGTACCTGGGACCCAGACAGACTCTCTGGGGCCAACGTCCTGACTTTC. The encoded protein is CTWDPDRLSGANVLTF.

This clone was recorded only once. This rearrangement joins TRBV6-6 to TRBJ2-5; 8 nucleotides line up with TRBD2. In germline, CDR1 is MNHNY, CDR2 SVGAGI (reference sequence). J was trimmed by 4 bases and V by 3 bases; bases with no gene match: 10. CDR3 length equals 16 residues. DNA for the CDR3: TGTGCCAGCAGTTATCTCAGCGGGGGCGTTGGAGAGACCCAGTACTTC. It translates to CASSYLSGGVGETQYF.

The V gene is TRBV5-1, the J gene TRBJ2-4; tentative D call: TRBD1 (6 bases). Trimming cost V 3 bases and J 4 bases, with 11 bases left between them. Germline assignment: CDR1 SGHRS and CDR2 YFSETQ. The CDR3 consists of 14 residues. CDR3 in amino acids: CASSSGTPKNIQYF. In DNA, the CDR3 is TGCGCCAGCAGCTCCGGGACACCAAAAAACATTCAGTACTTC.

J is TRBJ2-2 and V is TRBV5-6, with 8 positions matching TRBD2. The V segment lost 1 base and the J segment 5 bases; nucleotides outside the gene matches: 7. This CDR3 spans 16 amino acids. Looked up from germline, CDR1 is SGHDT and CDR2 is YYEEEE. The CDR3, as DNA: TGTGCCAGCAGCTTGCTCGGGAGGGCGGGGACCGGGGAGCTGTTTTTT. It is translated as CASSLLGRAGTGELFF.

The count of this clone is one. This sequence joins TRBV2 and TRBJ1-5, with a tentative D call TRBD1 (5 bases). The ends were cut back, 1 base at V and 4 bases at J, with 11 bases in the middle. The germline V gene has CDR1 SNHLY and CDR2 FYNNEI. The CDR3 length is 15 residues. CDR3 nucleotides: TGTGCCAGCAGTGAAGGGCAGGGAGGTAATCAGCCCCAGCATTTT. Translation: CASSEGQGGNQPQHF.

The chain uses TRBV7-3 and TRBJ1-3; TRBD1 is a possible D gene (5 bases). Trimming left V 5 bases short and J 7 bases short, with 12 bases between. The CDR3 covers 13 residues. Germline assignment: CDR1 SGHTA and CDR2 FQGTGA. CDR3 protein: CASSLSGGNTIYF. CDR3 in DNA: TGTGCCAGCAGCCTTTCGGGGGGGAACACCATATATTTT. The full variable domain, in which reference TRBV7-3 and TRBJ1-3 provide the parts outside the CDR3, is GAGVSQTPSNKVTEKGKYVELRCDPISGHTALYWYRQSLGQGPEFLIYFQGTGAADDSGLPNDRFFAVRPEGSVSTLKIQRTERGDSAVYLCASSLSGGNTIYFGEGSWLTVV.

This chain joins TRBV5-1 and TRBJ1-1; D is uncertain. This CDR3 comprises 16 residues. The V end lost 1 base, the J end lost 0 bases, and 13 bases lay between the germline ends. Germline CDR1 SGHRS, CDR2 YFSETQ. This CDR3 is CASSLSYSLMNTEAFF. CDR3 bases: TGCGCCAGCAGCTTGTCCTACAGCCTAATGAACACTGAAGCTTTCTTT.

This clone occurred a few times. V gene TRBV30 combines with J gene TRBJ1-5; D is possibly TRBD1 (6 bases). The CDR3 contains 17 residues. Looked up from germline, CDR1 is GTSNPN and CDR2 is SVGIG (reference sequence). Deletions cut 0 bases from V and 0 bases from J, with 15 bases between. The DNA of the CDR3 is TGTGCCTGGAGTGTGGGGACACTTGACTATAGCAATCAGCCCCAGCATTTT. Translated: CAWSVGTLDYSNQPQHF.

The chain recombines TRBV5-1 with TRBJ2-7, with 7 bases fitting TRBD2. The V and J ends lost 4 bases and 5 bases, in that order; junction bases with no gene match: 15. Germline V gene data show CDR1 as SGHRS and CDR2 as YFSETQ. The CDR3 loop spans 16 amino acids. The CDR3 reads CASSPRSDWGRDEQYF. CDR3 nucleotide sequence: TGCGCCAGCAGCCCCCGGAGTGATTGGGGGAGGGACGAGCAGTACTTC.

The chain carries TRBV7-3 and TRBJ1-1; D not certain. CDR3 length: 14 residues. The V and J ends lost 2 bases and 2 bases respectively, with 9 bases between them. The germline V gene has CDR1 SGHTA and CDR2 FQGTGA. In DNA form, the CDR3 reads TGTGCCAGCAGCTTATCCCGGGGTAACACTGAAGCTTTCTTT. The encoded protein is CASSLSRGNTEAFF.

This clone came up once. This chain connects TRBV5-6 to TRBJ1-2, with D possibly being TRBD1 (6 bases). Trimming removed 4 bases from V and 2 bases from J, with 15 bases in between. Germline CDR1 and CDR2: SGHDT and YYEEEE. This CDR3 contains 15 residues. CDR3 DNA: TGTGCCAGCAGCCCGGACGAACAGGGAAACTATGGCTACACCTTC. This gives the protein CASSPDEQGNYGYTF.

This chain joins TRBV2 and TRBJ1-6; perhaps TRBD1 as D (5 bases). The CDR3 length is 16 residues. V was cut by 6 bases and J by 10 bases, with 22 bases left in between. Germline CDR1 is SNHLY and CDR2 is FYNNEI. Here the CDR3 DNA reads TGTGCCAGCAGCGTGACTCAGGGTTTTGTCGACTCACCCCTCCACTTT. Its protein product is CASSVTQGFVDSPLHF. Full variable domain (missing parts from reference TRBV2 and TRBJ1-6): EPEVTQTPSHQVTQMGQEVILRCVPISNHLYFYWYRQILGQKVEFLVSFYNNEISEKSEIFDDQFSVERPDGSNFTLKIRSTKLEDSAMYFCASSVTQGFVDSPLHFGNGTRLTVT.

This clone was seen just once. The CDR3 region has the DNA TGTGCCAGTACCAAAGGGGGGGCACGAAACACTGAAGCTTTCTTT. It is translated as CASTKGGARNTEAFF. The V gene is TRBV19, the J gene TRBJ1-1; TRBD1 is a possible D gene (6 bases). V lost 7 bases and J 2 bases, leaving 17 bases between the germline ends. Per germline, CDR1 LNHDA and CDR2 SQIVND (reference sequence). This CDR3 is 15 amino acids long.

The chain uses TRBV19 and TRBJ2-2, with D uncertain. The germline V and J ends were trimmed by 3 bases and 7 bases, with 6 bases remaining between them. CDR3 length: 12 amino acids. Germline CDR1 LNHDA, CDR2 SQIVND (reference sequence). This CDR3 is CASSIGIGELFF. The CDR3, as DNA: TGTGCCAGTAGTATCGGAATCGGGGAGCTGTTTTTT.

This sequence joins TRBV25-1 and TRBJ1-2; TRBD1 agrees at 9 bases. Looked up from germline, CDR1 is MGHDK and CDR2 is SYGVNS. This CDR3 has 13 amino acids. After removal of 7 bases from V and 7 bases from J, the junction contained 7 bases not matched to a gene. In DNA, the CDR3 is TGTGCCAGCACTTCGGGACAGGGAAGTGGCTACACCTTC. Protein sequence: CASTSGQGSGYTF.

This clone has just one count. The chain uses TRBV11-1 and TRBJ1-5; tentatively, D is TRBD1 (5 bases). V lost 6 bases and J 7 bases, leaving 13 bases between the germline ends. Germline loops: CDR1 SGHAT, CDR2 FQDESV (reference sequence). The CDR3 contains 13 residues. The CDR3 here is CASSIGARQPQHF. The CDR3 DNA is TGTGCCAGCAGTATAGGGGCACGACAGCCCCAGCATTTT.

This clone was detected only once. The CDR3, as DNA: TGTGCCAGCAGCTTGAGGAGACAGGGGGTAAATGAGCAGTTCTTC. Amino acids: CASSLRRQGVNEQFF. The V and J genes are TRBV5-8 and TRBJ2-1; 9 bases line up with TRBD1. Germline lookup yields CDR1 SGHTS and CDR2 YDEGEE. CDR3 length: 15 residues. The trim removed 1 base at V and 7 bases at J, leaving 6 bases unmatched. Combining the CDR3 with reference TRBV5-8 and TRBJ2-1 gives the whole variable domain EAGVTQSPTHLIKTRGQQATLRCSPISGHTSVYWYQQALGLGLQFLLWYDEGEERNRGNFPPRFSGRQFPNYSSELNVNALELEDSALYLCASSLRRQGVNEQFFGPGTRLTVL.